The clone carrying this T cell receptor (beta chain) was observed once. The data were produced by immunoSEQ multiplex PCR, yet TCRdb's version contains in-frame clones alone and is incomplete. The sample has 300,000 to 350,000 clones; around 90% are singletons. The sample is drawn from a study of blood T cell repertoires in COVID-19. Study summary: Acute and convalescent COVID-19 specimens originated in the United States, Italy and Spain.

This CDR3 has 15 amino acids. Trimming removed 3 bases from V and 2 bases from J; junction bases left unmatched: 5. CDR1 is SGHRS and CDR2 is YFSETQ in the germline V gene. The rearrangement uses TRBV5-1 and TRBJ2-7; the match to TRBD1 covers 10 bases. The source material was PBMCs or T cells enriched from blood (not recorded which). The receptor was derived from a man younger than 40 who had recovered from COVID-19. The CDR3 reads CASSSGTGVAYEQYF. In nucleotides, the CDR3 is TGCGCCAGCAGCTCCGGGACAGGGGTCGCCTACGAGCAGTACTTC.